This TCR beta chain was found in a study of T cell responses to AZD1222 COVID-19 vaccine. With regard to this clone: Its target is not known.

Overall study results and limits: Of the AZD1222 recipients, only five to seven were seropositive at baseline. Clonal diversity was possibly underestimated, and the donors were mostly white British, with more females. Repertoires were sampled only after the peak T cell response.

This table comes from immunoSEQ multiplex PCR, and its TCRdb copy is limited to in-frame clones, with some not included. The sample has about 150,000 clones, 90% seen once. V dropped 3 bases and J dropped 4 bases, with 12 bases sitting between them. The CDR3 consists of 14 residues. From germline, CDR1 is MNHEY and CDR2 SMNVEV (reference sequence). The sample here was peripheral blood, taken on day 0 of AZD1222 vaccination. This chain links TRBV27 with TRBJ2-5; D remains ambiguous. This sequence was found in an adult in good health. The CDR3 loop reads CASSFRRNAETQYF. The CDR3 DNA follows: TGTGCCAGCAGTTTTCGTCGTAACGCAGAGACCCAGTACTTC.